This entry concerns a single T cell receptor beta chain. Antigen specificity is unknown. This record belongs to a study of cytomegalovirus exposure and HLA in healthy donors. Findings of the study overall: Common viral pathogens seemed to be connected with several of the most significant clusters, according to a later analysis. A later analysis showed TCR association rates differing by HLA locus, peaking at DRB1 and lowest at HLA-C. Later analysis revealed greater clonal expansion in HLA-associated TCR beta chains than in equally common others.

Trimming shortened V by 3 bases and J by 7 bases, and 10 bases separated the two germline ends. The CDR3 is 12 residues long. Germline CDR1 reads SGDLS; CDR2 reads YYNGEE. This PCR relied on a set of 60 Vbeta primers and 13 Jbeta primers. Profiling relied on immunoSEQ multiplex PCR, and the TCRdb table lists in-frame clones only, not all of them. Recorded here are 150,000 to 200,000 clones; the top ten clones represent almost 0.75%. The donors, nominally healthy at sampling, likely had unrecorded immune exposures. This chain links TRBV9 with TRBJ2-5; no reliable D call. This TCR came from a boy younger than 18 in good health and CMV-seronegative. Sequences were obtained from PBMCs. The CDR3 sequence: CASSGTIGTQYF. The CDR3 nucleotides are TGTGCCAGCAGCGGTACAATTGGGACCCAGTACTTC.